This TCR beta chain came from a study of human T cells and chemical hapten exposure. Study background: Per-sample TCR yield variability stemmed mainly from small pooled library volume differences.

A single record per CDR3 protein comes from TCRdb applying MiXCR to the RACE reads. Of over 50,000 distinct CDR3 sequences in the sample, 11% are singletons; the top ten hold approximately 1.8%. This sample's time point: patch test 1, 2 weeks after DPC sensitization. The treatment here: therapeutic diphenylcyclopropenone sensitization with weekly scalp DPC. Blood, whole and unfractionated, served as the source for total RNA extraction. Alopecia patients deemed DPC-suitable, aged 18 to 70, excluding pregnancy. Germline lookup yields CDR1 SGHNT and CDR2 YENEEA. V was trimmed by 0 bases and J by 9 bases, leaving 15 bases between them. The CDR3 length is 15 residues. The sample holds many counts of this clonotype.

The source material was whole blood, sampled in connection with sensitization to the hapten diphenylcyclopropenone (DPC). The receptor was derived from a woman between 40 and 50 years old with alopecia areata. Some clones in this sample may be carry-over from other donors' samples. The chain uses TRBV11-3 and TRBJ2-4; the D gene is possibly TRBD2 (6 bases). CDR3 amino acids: CASSLDLNGGSIQYF. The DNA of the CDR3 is TGTGCCAGCAGCTTAGATCTCAACGGGGGAAGCATTCAGTACTTC.